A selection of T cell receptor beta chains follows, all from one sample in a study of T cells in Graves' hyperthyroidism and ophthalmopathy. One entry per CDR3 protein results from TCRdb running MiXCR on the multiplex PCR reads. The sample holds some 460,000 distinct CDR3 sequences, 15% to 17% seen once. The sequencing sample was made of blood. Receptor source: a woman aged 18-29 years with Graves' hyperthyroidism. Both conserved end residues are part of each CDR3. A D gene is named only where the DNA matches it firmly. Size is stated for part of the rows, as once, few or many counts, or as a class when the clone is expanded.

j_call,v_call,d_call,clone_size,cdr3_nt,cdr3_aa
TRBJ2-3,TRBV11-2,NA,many,TGTGCCAGCAGCGGCGGCAGCTCTAGCACAGATACGCAGTATTTT,CASSGGSSSTDTQYF
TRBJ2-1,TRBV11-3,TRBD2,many,TGTGCCAGCAGCCCAGGGCCACTAGCGGGAGGTTACAATGAGCAGTTCTTC,CASSPGPLAGGYNEQFF
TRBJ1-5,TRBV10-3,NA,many,TGTGCCATCAGTGGCGGCACTAGCAATCAGCCCCAGCATTTT,CAISGGTSNQPQHF
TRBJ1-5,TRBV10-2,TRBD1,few,TGCGCCAGCAGTGAGGGAAGGGGGCGGGATCAGCCCCAGCATTTT,CASSEGRGRDQPQHF
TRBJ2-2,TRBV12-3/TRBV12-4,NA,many,TGTGCCAGCAGTCCCCGGACTGGCCTCACCGGGGAGCTGTTTTTT,CASSPRTGLTGELFF
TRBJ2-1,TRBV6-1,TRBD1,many,TGTGCCAGCAGTGTCCGGGACAGGCCTTACAATGAGCAGTTCTTC,CASSVRDRPYNEQFF
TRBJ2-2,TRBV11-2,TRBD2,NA,TGTGCCAGCAGCCTTAGTTGGCGGGAGTTTGCCGGGGAGCTGTTTTTT,CASSLSWREFAGELFF
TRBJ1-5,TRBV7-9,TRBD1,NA,TGTGCCAGCAGCTTCGACAGGGGGCATTGGCCCCAGCATTTT,CASSFDRGHWPQHF
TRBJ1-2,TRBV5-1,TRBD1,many,TGCGCCAGCAGCTTGTCGCCAGGGGGCTATGGCTACACCTTC,CASSLSPGGYGYTF
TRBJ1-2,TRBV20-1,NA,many,TGCAGTCCGGGGCTGAACTATGGCTACACCTTC,CSPGLNYGYTF
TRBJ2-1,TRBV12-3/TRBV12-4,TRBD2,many,TGTGCCAGCAGTTACTACCCTAGCGGGGGGCGCTACAATGAGCAGTTCTTC,CASSYYPSGGRYNEQFF
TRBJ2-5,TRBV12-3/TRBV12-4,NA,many,TGTGCCAGCAGTTTTCTTGGGGCAAAGGAGACCCAGTACTTC,CASSFLGAKETQYF
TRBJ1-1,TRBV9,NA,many,TGTGCCAGCAGCCCTTCGTGGGGCATGAACACTGAAGCTTTCTTT,CASSPSWGMNTEAFF
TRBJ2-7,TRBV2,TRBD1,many,TGTGCCAGCAGTGATCCCTCCGGACAGGGCTACGAGCAGTACTTC,CASSDPSGQGYEQYF
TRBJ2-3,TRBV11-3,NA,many,TGTGCCAGCAGCCCCTTGGAGGGAAGCACAGATACGCAGTATTTT,CASSPLEGSTDTQYF
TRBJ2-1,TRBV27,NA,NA,TGTGCCAGCAACAGCTGGGAGACCTCCTACAATGAGCAGTTCTTC,CASNSWETSYNEQFF
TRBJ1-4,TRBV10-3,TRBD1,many,TGTGCCATCAGTGAGTCTGCAGGGGGAAATGAAAAACTGTTTTTT,CAISESAGGNEKLFF
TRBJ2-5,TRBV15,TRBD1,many,TGTGCCACCAGCAGCGCCCGGGGACAGGGAGGGCTATGGAGGGGAGAGACCCAGTACTTC,CATSSARGQGGLWRGETQYF
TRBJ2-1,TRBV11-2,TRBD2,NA,TGTGCCAGCAGCTTAGTGACTAGCGGGGTCTATGAGCAGTTCTTC,CASSLVTSGVYEQFF
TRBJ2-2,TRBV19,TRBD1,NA,TGTGCCAGTACTGACAGGGGCACCGGGGAGCTGTTTTTT,CASTDRGTGELFF